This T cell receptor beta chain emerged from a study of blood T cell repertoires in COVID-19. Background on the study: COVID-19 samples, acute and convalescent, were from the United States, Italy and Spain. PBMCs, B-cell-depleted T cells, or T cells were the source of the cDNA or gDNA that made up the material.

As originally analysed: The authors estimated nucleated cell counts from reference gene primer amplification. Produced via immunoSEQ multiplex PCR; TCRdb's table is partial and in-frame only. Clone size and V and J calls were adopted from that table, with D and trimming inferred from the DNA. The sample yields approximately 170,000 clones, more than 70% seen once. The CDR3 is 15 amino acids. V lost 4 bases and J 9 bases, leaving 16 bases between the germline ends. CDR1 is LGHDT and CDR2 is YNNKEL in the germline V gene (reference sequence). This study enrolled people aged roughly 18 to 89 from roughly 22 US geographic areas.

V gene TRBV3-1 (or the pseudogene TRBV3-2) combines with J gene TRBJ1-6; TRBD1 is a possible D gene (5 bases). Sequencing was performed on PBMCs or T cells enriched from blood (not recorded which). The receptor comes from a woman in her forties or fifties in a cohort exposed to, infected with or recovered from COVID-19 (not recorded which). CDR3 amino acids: CASSPDSTRSSPLHF. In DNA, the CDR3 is TGTGCCAGCAGCCCTGACAGCACCAGAAGTTCACCCCTCCACTTT.